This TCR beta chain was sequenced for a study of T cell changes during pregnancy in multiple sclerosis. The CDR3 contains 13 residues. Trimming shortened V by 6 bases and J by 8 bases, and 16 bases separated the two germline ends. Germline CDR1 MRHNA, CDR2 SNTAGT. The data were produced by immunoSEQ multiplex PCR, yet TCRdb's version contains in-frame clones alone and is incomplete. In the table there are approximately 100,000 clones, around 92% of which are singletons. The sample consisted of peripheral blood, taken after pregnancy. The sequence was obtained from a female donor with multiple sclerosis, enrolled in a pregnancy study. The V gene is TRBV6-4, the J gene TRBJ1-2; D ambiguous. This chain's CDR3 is CASRLEGVGGYTF. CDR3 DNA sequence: TGTGCCAGCAGGCTGGAGGGCGTCGGGGGCTACACCTTC.